The present T cell receptor (beta chain) was sequenced within a study of shared clonotypes between healthy human individuals. Findings and limits, study-wide: Only a few donors were included, so the genetic and exposure-history diversity represented was limited. Against clonotypes common to all four donors, non-shared ones had lower generation probabilities.

The table came from immunoSEQ multiplex PCR; TCRdb's copy has only in-frame clones and leaves some out. The sample records about 2 million clones, around 95% being singletons. V lost 6 bases and J 2 bases, leaving 13 bases between the germline ends. Germline V lookup: CDR1 MNHNS, CDR2 SASEGT. The CDR3 is made up of 14 amino acids. Remarks on this clone: What it binds is unknown.

Sequences were obtained from naive CD4+ T cells sorted from blood. The sample's subset: CD45RA+ positively selected. The sequence derives from a man between 18 and 35 years old in good health. The chain links TRBV6-1 to TRBJ1-2; tentatively, D is TRBD1 (5 bases). The CDR3 loop is CASSAGTVNYGYTF. As DNA, the CDR3 is TGTGCCAGCAGCGCCGGGACGGTAAACTATGGCTACACCTTC.